This TCR beta chain was captured in a study of beta chain features in type 1 diabetes (dated by TCRdb to 2016 to 2019). Background for the entire study: Mean age, gender distribution, total cell number and subset yield were not different between patients and healthy donors. A total of just under 110,000,000 sorted cells were examined across all samples, and RNA yield correlated strongly with the number of cells per subset. The study compared TCRB repertoires of sorted circulating CD4+ T cell subsets between recently diagnosed type 1 diabetes patients and matched healthy donors. Regulatory and stem cell-like memory subsets were obtained from only 8 patients and roughly eight healthy donors, while naive and central memory subsets were obtained from all 30 or so donors. Beyond this particular receptor, the publication reports: Naive, central memory and regulatory TCRB repertoires appeared to be more similar among patients than among healthy donors. Patients with type 1 diabetes made fewer insertions and deleted more nucleotides at VDJ recombination sites, implying thymic rearrangement abnormalities. HLA sub-analyses involved small numbers of individuals, so any influence of HLA type on TCRB rearrangement remained unresolved. In all four CD4+ subsets, TCRB CDR3 length was moderately but significantly shorter in type 1 diabetes patients. Because cDNA was sequenced instead of genomic DNA, activated cells with high expression could be over-represented, although the groups did not differ in activation or CD3 levels. Shorter templates might be favored by PCR, yet because patient and control samples were amplified and corrected together, any such skew would affect both groups equally.

All of the isolated RNA was reverse transcribed with the High Capacity cDNA Reverse Transcription Kit, so expressed TCRB transcripts were sequenced. Deep immunoSEQ sequencing was applied to naive, central memory and regulatory T cell samples, giving an average of about 3.8 million total reads per sample. Sorted cells were lysed in RLT buffer and RNA was extracted with DNase-treated RNeasy Micro or Mini kits, depending on cell number. Each cell subset was processed separately to prevent cross-contamination, with patient and healthy donor samples processed together. Using the immunoSEQ multiplex PCR, TCRB sequences were amplified from cDNA into 87-bp fragments spanning the CDR3 region. Amplicons were sequenced on the Illumina HiSeq platform. As for the authors' bioinformatics: Synthetic template baselines were used to correct PCR bias computationally, reads within Hamming distance 2 were collapsed, and singletons that could not be merged were discarded. Reads were aligned against IMGT so that V, D and J genes, CDR3 length and insertions or deletions at six rearrangement sites could be assigned. Within each subset, clonotype counts were normalized to sorted cell number, and only after that were true diversity and Gini coefficients computed with the tcR R package. Repertoire sharing was quantified using the overlap coefficient calculated on TCRB nucleotide sequences. The clones in this table, taken by TCRdb from immuneACCESS, are in-frame only. Not every clone is retained; where verified, under half of the shortfall comes from an unresolved V gene, and the cause of the rest is unknown. V and J calls and clone size are copied from that table; D and trimming were computed from the DNA. This sample gives about 150,000 clones in total; about a tenth of them show up just once. 0.55% to 0.85% of the sample lies in the top ten.

Trimmed from V: 0 bases; trimmed from J: 6 bases; junction bases lacking a gene match: 9. CDR1 LNHNV and CDR2 YYDKDF were looked up in the germline V gene (reference sequence). From the cysteine through the phenylalanine, the CDR3 covers 16 amino acids. This entry keeps only the CDR3 DNA: 48 bases, framed from base 1. Only a few counts were recorded for this clone. It lacks a known antigen. The record has no base qualities; no much larger clone is one base away. Each donor gave one peripheral blood draw, averaging approximately 120 mL, which was collected into heparinised tubes. Using a panel that included CD45RO, CCR7, CD25, CD127, CD95 and CD27, naive, central memory, regulatory and stem cell-like memory CD4+ T cells were sorted on a BD FACSAria II. All sorted populations exceeded 95% purity. PBMCs were separated immediately by Lymphoprep density gradient centrifugation and were stained directly, without being cultured. To minimize batch effects, samples were stained and sorted in pairs, one healthy donor with one patient per experiment.

Source material: central memory CD4+ T cells from blood. This TCR was recovered from a man aged 18 to 30 in good health. Recombination connected TRBV15 to TRBJ2-7, with TRBD1 matching 9 junction bases. The CDR3 is CATSRDLGTGLTEQYF. The nucleotide sequence reads TGTGCCACCAGCAGAGATCTCGGGACAGGGTTAACCGAGCAGTACTTC.